The 13 T cell receptor beta chains reported below all come from one sample, sequenced in a study of CD8 T cells in ankylosing spondylitis. The antigens of these receptors remain unknown. TCRdb recomputed calls from the 5' RACE reads with MiXCR, one row per CDR3 protein. The sample has some 330,000 distinct CDR3 sequences, under 8.5% seen once; the top ten hold roughly 15%. Study-wide findings and caveats: A TCR beta motif of several highly homologous variants appeared characteristic of ankylosing spondylitis blood.

The sequenced sample was blood, either unsorted or a sorted T cell fraction (not recorded which). The receptors stem from a male donor with ankylosing spondylitis.

In this sample, this clonotype turned up a few times. This sequence joins TRBV7-6 and TRBJ2-7; D is unresolved. Germline CDR1 is SGHVS and CDR2 is FNYEAQ. CDR3 length equals 14 residues. V dropped 2 bases and J dropped 1 base, with 9 bases sitting between them. CDR3 in amino acids: CASSLNAASYEQYF. The DNA of the CDR3 is TGTGCCAGCAGCTTAAATGCTGCATCCTACGAGCAGTACTTC.

This clonotype has at least ten counts. This chain joins TRBV11-1 and TRBJ2-5; no reliable D call. Germline V lookup: CDR1 SGHAT, CDR2 FQDESV (reference sequence). Trimming removed 1 base at V and 5 bases at J, with 17 bases between. CDR3 length equals 16 residues. CDR3 in DNA: TGTGCCAGCAGCTTAGGTGGTTCGTTATTAAAGGAGACCCAGTACTTC. Residues: CASSLGGSLLKETQYF.

There are a few counts of this clonotype. The V gene is TRBV20-1, the J gene TRBJ2-1, with 12 bases identical to TRBD2. With 1 base clipped from V and 9 bases from J, the junction kept 4 bases outside the gene matches. The germline V gene has CDR1 DFQATT and CDR2 SNEGSKA (reference sequence). This CDR3 is 14 amino acids long. The CDR3 loop is CSARAPLAGGEQFF. DNA for the CDR3: TGCAGTGCTAGAGCCCCACTAGCGGGAGGTGAGCAGTTCTTC.

This clonotype ranks as medium-sized. The chain joins TRBV6-5 to TRBJ1-2, with a tentative D call TRBD1 (5 bases). Germline-derived CDR1 and CDR2 are MNHEY and SVGAGI. There are 15 residues in the CDR3. V was shortened by 6 bases and J by 2 bases, with 16 bases between the two germline ends. The CDR3 DNA is TGTGCCAGCAGCCCGTTCCAGGGCCGGAACTATGGCTACACCTTC. Amino acids: CASSPFQGRNYGYTF.

The gene calls are TRBV24-1 and TRBJ2-2, with 10 bases lining up with TRBD2. This CDR3 has 17 amino acids. From germline, CDR1 is KGHDR and CDR2 SFDVKD. V shed 2 bases and J 2 bases; nucleotides not matched to a gene: 4. CDR3 loop: CATSDSGLADNTGELFF. The CDR3 region has the DNA TGTGCCACCAGTGATTCCGGACTAGCGGACAACACCGGGGAGCTGTTTTTT.

Many counts were recorded for this clonotype. The chain employs TRBV14 and TRBJ2-2; TRBD1 might be the D (5 bases). Trimming shortened V by 4 bases and J by 4 bases, and 10 bases separated the two germline ends. Germline V CDR1 and CDR2: SGHDN, FVKESK. The CDR3 consists of 14 residues. The CDR3 nucleotides are TGTGCCAGCAGCCGATCTAGGGGCACCGGGGAGCTGTTTTTT. Its translation: CASSRSRGTGELFF.

The V call is TRBV24-1, the J call TRBJ2-4, with D possibly TRBD1 on 5 matching bases. V was shortened by 1 base and J by 5 bases, with 11 bases between the two germline ends. The CDR3 runs 15 residues. Germline V lookup: CDR1 KGHDR, CDR2 SFDVKD. CDR3 amino acids: CATSDFRQGENIQYF. The CDR3 coding sequence is TGTGCCACCAGTGATTTTAGGCAGGGCGAAAACATTCAGTACTTC.

The chain has TRBV28 and TRBJ1-5; D unresolved. Germline V gene sequence: CDR1 MDHEN, CDR2 SYDVKM. This CDR3 contains 15 residues. The V and J ends lost 3 bases and 0 bases respectively, with 9 bases between them. CDR3 bases: TGTGCCAGCAGTTTGAGGACGGATAGCAATCAGCCCCAGCATTTT. Encoded protein: CASSLRTDSNQPQHF.

This clonotype was seen more than once but under ten times. This sequence joins TRBV28 and TRBJ2-3; perhaps TRBD1 as D (5 bases). From germline, CDR1 is MDHEN and CDR2 SYDVKM. V shed 3 bases and J shed 2 bases, with 9 bases lying between them. The CDR3 has 14 amino acids. CDR3 region: CASSLGRNTDTQYF. CDR3 bases: TGTGCCAGCAGTTTGGGGCGGAACACAGATACGCAGTATTTT.

This clonotype has only a few counts. The chain carries TRBV18 and TRBJ1-3; D is perhaps TRBD1 (5 bases). The CDR3 covers 15 residues. Germline CDR1 is KGHSH and CDR2 is LQKENI. The V end lost 8 bases, the J end lost 0 bases, and 14 bases lay between the germline ends. The CDR3 spells CASAGTAASGNTIYF. The DNA for the CDR3 is TGTGCCAGCGCCGGGACGGCGGCCTCTGGAAACACCATATATTTT.

This clonotype was counted between two and nine times. The gene calls are TRBV4-1 and TRBJ1-1; D is undetermined. The ends were cut back, 3 bases at V and 0 bases at J, with 8 bases in the middle. CDR3 length: 14 amino acids. Germline V gene lookup returns CDR1 MGHRA and CDR2 YSYEKL. The CDR3 reads CASSHPGLNTEAFF. CDR3 sequence (DNA): TGCGCCAGCAGCCACCCTGGGTTGAACACTGAAGCTTTCTTT.

This clonotype came up many times. The CDR3 DNA follows: TGTGCCAGCAGCCAGCTGGATAGGCGCAATGAGCAGTTCTTC. This encodes CASSQLDRRNEQFF. This sequence joins TRBV3-1 and TRBJ2-1; D gene unclear. Between the trimmed V and J ends, which lost 3 bases and 6 bases, there was a span of 12 bases. The CDR3 is 14 amino acids. Germline values: CDR1 LGHDT, CDR2 YNNKEL (reference sequence).

This clonotype was observed at least ten times. The rearrangement joins TRBV5-6 to TRBJ2-1; 12 bases match TRBD2. The length of the CDR3 is 17 residues. With 7 bases clipped from V and 2 bases from J, the junction kept 10 bases outside the gene matches. Germline V CDR1 and CDR2: SGHDT, YYEEEE. The CDR3, as DNA: TGTGCCAGCGGCAGGGAATCTAGCGGGAGGGCCTACAATGAGCAGTTCTTC. This codes for CASGRESSGRAYNEQFF.